Shown below are 17 T cell receptor beta chains from a single sample sequenced in a study of blood T cells in healthy people across ages. Primers used in a second PCR of about 7 to 12 cycles were a sample-barcoded 5' primer and a J-beta primer mix. In TCRdb, the 5' RACE reads were re-called with MiXCR into one record per CDR3 protein. The sample records approximately 680,000 distinct CDR3 sequences, about a third being singletons. Material for sequencing was blood. The receptors originated from a woman aged 80 or over in good health.

This clonotype was picked up many times. This sequence joins TRBV5-5 and TRBJ2-1; possible D gene TRBD1, 5 bases. Germline values: CDR1 SGHKS, CDR2 YYEKEE (reference sequence). CDR3 length: 16 residues. The ends were cut back, 3 bases at V and 2 bases at J, with 15 bases in the middle. CDR3 protein: CASSSPSGWPYNEQFF. CDR3 nucleotides: TGTGCCAGCAGCTCTCCGTCAGGGTGGCCCTACAATGAGCAGTTCTTC.

This clonotype was picked up many times. The chain links TRBV20-1 to TRBJ2-7; TRBD2 aligns across 11 bases. Germline assignment: CDR1 DFQATT and CDR2 SNEGSKA (reference sequence). The V segment lost 5 bases and the J segment 4 bases; nucleotides outside the gene matches: 4. The CDR3 contains 13 residues. The CDR3 DNA follows: TGCAGTGCTTTTAGCGGGGGGGCTTACGAGCAGTACTTC. This sequence encodes CSAFSGGAYEQYF.

On this clonotype itself: A much larger clone is a single base away; this may be a read error. The chain carries TRBV29-1 and TRBJ2-5, with D perhaps matching TRBD1 (5 bases). The ends were cut back, 1 base at V and 11 bases at J, with 17 bases in the middle. The CDR3 extends over 13 amino acids. Germline values: CDR1 SQVTM, CDR2 ANQGSEA. CDR3 amino acids: CSVEASQGGEQYF. In DNA form, the CDR3 reads TGCAGCGTTGAAGCATCCCAGGGTGGTGAGCAGTACTTC.

The rearrangement joins TRBV11-2 to TRBJ2-4; 10 nucleotides agree with TRBD2. With V trimmed by 1 base and J by 1 base, 13 bases remained unmatched. Germline assignment: CDR1 SGHAT and CDR2 FQNNGV. CDR3 length: 20 amino acids. CDR3 bases: TGTGCCAGCAGCTTAGCACCGGGACTAGCGAACCTTGGGGCCAAAAACATTCAGTACTTC. Protein: CASSLAPGLANLGAKNIQYF.

This clonotype was found many times. This chain connects TRBV15 to TRBJ2-7; no clear D. Germline CDR1 reads LNHNV; CDR2 reads YYDKDF (reference sequence). Deletions cut 1 base from V and 0 bases from J, with 4 bases between. This CDR3 spans 13 amino acids. The chain's CDR3 is CATSRASSYEQYF. CDR3 DNA: TGTGCCACCAGCAGAGCGAGCTCCTACGAGCAGTACTTC.

This clonotype has a count of ten or more. V gene TRBV20-1 combines with J gene TRBJ2-5, with D hard to call. Per germline, CDR1 DFQATT and CDR2 SNEGSKA (reference sequence). V gave up 3 bases and J gave up 5 bases, with 10 bases separating them. There are 12 residues in the CDR3. The CDR3 sequence is CSASSLFETQYF. DNA for the CDR3: TGCAGTGCTAGCAGTCTCTTCGAGACCCAGTACTTC.

This clonotype has more than one count but fewer than ten. This may be a read error, as it is one base from a much larger clone. This rearrangement joins TRBV28 to TRBJ2-7, with 7 bases lining up with TRBD1. V lost 1 base to trimming and J lost 7 bases; unmatched junction nucleotides: 10. The CDR3 totals 15 residues. The germline CDR1 and CDR2 sequences are MDHEN and SYDVKM. The CDR3 DNA follows: TGTGCCAGCAGTTTATCGGGACAGCAATGGCGGGAGCAGTACTTC. The encoded protein is CASSLSGQQWREQYF.

This clonotype was observed many times. This chain joins TRBV27 and TRBJ2-7; TRBD2 is a possible D gene (5 bases). The CDR3 has 13 residues. Trimming took off 3 bases at V and 3 bases at J, with 9 bases between the two ends. Germline assignment: CDR1 MNHEY and CDR2 SMNVEV (reference sequence). The CDR3 sequence: CASSFSEGYEQYF. The DNA for the CDR3 is TGTGCCAGCAGTTTCTCAGAGGGCTACGAGCAGTACTTC.

This clonotype was counted ten times or more. CDR3 nucleotide sequence: TGCGCCAGCAGCTCCCGCTCCGGGGGCTTCTACGAGCAGTACTTC. Protein: CASSSRSGGFYEQYF. The rearrangement links TRBV5-1 to TRBJ2-7, with D perhaps matching TRBD1 or TRBD2 (6 bases each). CDR1 and CDR2 (germline): SGHRS, YFSETQ. V lost 3 bases and J lost 3, with 16 bases in between. The length of the CDR3 is 15 residues.

CDR3 amino acids: CASSLTGARRYGYTF. DNA of the CDR3: TGTGCCAGCAGCCTGACAGGGGCGAGACGCTATGGCTACACCTTC. The genes are TRBV7-8 and TRBJ1-2; TRBD1 agrees at 8 bases. The V segment lost 5 bases and the J segment 4 bases; nucleotides outside the gene matches: 9. CDR1 is SGHVS, CDR2 FQNEAQ, per germline. The CDR3 consists of 15 residues.

This clonotype was detected ten times or more. The chain recombines TRBV7-2 with TRBJ1-1; possibly TRBD1 for D (6 bases). This CDR3 is 13 amino acids long. CDR1 is SGHTA and CDR2 is FQGNSA in the germline V gene. Trimming stripped 2 bases from V and 3 bases from J, with 7 bases between. For the CDR3, the DNA is TGTGCCAGCAGCTTAAGGACAGACACTGAAGCTTTCTTT. Translating it yields CASSLRTDTEAFF.

This clonotype has a count of ten or more. For the CDR3, the DNA is TGTGCCAGCACCTTATCCAGGACAGGGGAAGGGGATGAGCAGTTCTTC. Residues: CASTLSRTGEGDEQFF. The rearrangement links TRBV12-3 or TRBV12-4 to TRBJ2-1; 9 bases are shared with TRBD1. The CDR3 is 16 residues long. V lost 7 bases, J lost 8 bases, and 15 bases stayed unmatched.

This sequence joins TRBV29-1 and TRBJ1-1, with no clear D. The CDR3 runs 11 residues. Trimming took off 8 bases at V and 11 bases at J, with 18 bases between the two ends. In germline, CDR1 is SQVTM, CDR2 ANQGSEA. The CDR3 nucleotides are TGCAGCATCGACTCGAGTCGTATGGCTTTCTTT. Its protein is CSIDSSRMAFF.

There are many counts of this clonotype. This chain joins TRBV24-1 and TRBJ2-7; D might be TRBD1 or TRBD2, each matching 6 bases. V was shortened by 9 bases and J by 4 bases, with 15 bases between the two germline ends. CDR1 and CDR2 from the germline V gene are KGHDR and SFDVKD. The CDR3 totals 13 residues. This chain's CDR3 is CATSRGRGYEQYF. The CDR3 nucleotides read TGTGCCACCTCCCGGGGGCGCGGGTACGAGCAGTACTTC.

Turning to this clonotype: Just one base apart from a much larger clone, this may be a read error. The chain joins TRBV6-1 to TRBJ2-5; TRBD2 matches at 9 bases. This CDR3 region has 16 residues. Germline loops: CDR1 MNHNS, CDR2 SASEGT. J gave up 11 bases and V 7 bases, and 20 bases lay outside the gene matches. CDR3 protein: CASMRNAGGPHNEQYF. The CDR3 DNA sequence: TGTGCCAGCATGCGAAATGCGGGGGGGCCCCACAATGAGCAGTACTTC.

This clonotype was detected ten times or more. This chain joins TRBV14 and TRBJ2-5, with unresolved D. The CDR3 consists of 13 residues. The germline V gene has CDR1 SGHDN and CDR2 FVKESK. Trimming shortened V by 1 base and J by 7 bases, and 10 bases separated the two germline ends. CDR3 nucleotide sequence: TGTGCCAGCAGCCAAGGCACGTTTACGACCCAGTACTTC. Translated: CASSQGTFTTQYF. The whole variable domain, remainder taken from reference TRBV14 and TRBJ2-5, is EAGVTQFPSHSVIEKGQTVTLRCDPISGHDNLYWYRRVMGKEIKFLLHFVKESKQDESGMPNNRFLAERTGGTYSTLKVQPAELEDSGVYFCASSQGTFTTQYFGPGTRLLVL.

Worth noting for this clonotype: This may stem from a read error, because a much larger clone lies one nucleotide away. This CDR3 is CASSMATGGSAKNIQYF. The CDR3 region has the DNA TGTGCCAGCAGTATGGCGACAGGGGGCTCGGCCAAAAACATTCAGTACTTC. The rearrangement links TRBV28 to TRBJ2-4, with 10 nucleotides matching TRBD1. Per germline, CDR1 MDHEN and CDR2 SYDVKM. The CDR3 extends over 17 amino acids. V trimming: 5 bases; J trimming: 1 base; junction bases outside the gene matches: 8.